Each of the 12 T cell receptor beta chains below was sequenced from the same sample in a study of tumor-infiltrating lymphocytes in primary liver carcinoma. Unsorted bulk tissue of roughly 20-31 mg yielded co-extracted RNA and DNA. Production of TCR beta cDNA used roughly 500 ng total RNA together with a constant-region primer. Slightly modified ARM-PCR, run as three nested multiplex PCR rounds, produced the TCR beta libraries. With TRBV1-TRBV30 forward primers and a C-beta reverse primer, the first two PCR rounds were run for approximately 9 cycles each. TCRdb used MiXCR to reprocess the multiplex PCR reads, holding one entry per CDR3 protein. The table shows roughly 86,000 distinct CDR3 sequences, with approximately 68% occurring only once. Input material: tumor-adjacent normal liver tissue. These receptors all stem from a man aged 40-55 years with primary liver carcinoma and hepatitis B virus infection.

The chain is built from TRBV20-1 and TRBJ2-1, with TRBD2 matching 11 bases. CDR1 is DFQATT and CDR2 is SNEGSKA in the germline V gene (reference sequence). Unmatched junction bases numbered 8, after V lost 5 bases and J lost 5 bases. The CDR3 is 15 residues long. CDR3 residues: CSAFPGTSGHNEQFF. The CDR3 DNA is TGCAGTGCTTTCCCCGGGACTAGCGGCCACAATGAGCAGTTCTTC.

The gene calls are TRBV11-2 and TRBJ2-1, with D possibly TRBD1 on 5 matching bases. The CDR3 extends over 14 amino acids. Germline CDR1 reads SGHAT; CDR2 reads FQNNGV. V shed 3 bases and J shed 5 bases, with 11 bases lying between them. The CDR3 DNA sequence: TGTGCCAGCAGCTTTAGACAGATGGACAATGAGCAGTTCTTC. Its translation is CASSFRQMDNEQFF. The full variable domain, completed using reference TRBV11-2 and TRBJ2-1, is EAGVAQSPRYKIIEKRQSVAFWCNPISGHATLYWYQQILGQGPKLLIQFQNNGVVDDSQLPKDRFSAERLKGVDSTLKIQPAKLEDSAVYLCASSFRQMDNEQFFGPGTRLTVL.

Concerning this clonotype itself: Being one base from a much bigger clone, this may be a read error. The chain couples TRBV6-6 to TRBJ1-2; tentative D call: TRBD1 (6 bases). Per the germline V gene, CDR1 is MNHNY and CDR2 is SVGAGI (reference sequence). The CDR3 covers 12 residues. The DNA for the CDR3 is TGTGCCGGCAGCGGACAGTCTGATGGCTACACCTTC. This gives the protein CAGSGQSDGYTF.

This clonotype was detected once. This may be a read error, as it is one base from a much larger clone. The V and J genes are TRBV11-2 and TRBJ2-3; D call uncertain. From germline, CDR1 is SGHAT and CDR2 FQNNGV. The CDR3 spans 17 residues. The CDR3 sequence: CANSLAGRLSGTDTQYF. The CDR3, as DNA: TGTGCCAACAGCTTAGCCGGGCGACTTTCGGGTACAGATACGCAGTATTTT.

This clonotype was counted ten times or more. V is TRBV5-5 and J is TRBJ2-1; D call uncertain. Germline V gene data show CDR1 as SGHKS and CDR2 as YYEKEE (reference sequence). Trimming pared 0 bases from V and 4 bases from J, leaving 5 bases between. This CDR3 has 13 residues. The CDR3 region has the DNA TGTGCCAGCAGCTTGGACTCATACAATGAGCAGTTCTTC. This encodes CASSLDSYNEQFF.

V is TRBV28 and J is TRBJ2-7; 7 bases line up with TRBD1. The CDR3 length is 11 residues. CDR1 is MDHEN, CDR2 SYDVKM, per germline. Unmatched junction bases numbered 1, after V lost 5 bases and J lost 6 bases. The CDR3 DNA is TGTGCCAGCAGTGACAGGGTCGAGCAGTACTTC. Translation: CASSDRVEQYF.

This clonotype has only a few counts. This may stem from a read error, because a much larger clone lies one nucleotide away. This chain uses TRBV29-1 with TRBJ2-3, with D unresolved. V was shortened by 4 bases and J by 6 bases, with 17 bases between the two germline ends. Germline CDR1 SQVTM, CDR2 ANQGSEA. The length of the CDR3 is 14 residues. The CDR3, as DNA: TGCAGCGTTGTCACACCCGGCCGGCAGGATACGCAGTATTTT. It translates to CSVVTPGRQDTQYF.

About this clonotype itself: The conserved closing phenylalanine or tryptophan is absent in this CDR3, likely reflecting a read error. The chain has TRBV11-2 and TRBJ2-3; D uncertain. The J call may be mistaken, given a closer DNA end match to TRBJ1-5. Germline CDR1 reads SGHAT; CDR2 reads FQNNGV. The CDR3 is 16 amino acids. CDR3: CASSLGSDSGTDTQHL. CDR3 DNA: TGTGCCAGCAGCTTAGGGTCGGATTCTGGCACAGATACGCAGCATTTG.

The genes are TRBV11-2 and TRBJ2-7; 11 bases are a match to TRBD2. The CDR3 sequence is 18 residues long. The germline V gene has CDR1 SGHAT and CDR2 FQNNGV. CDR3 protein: CTNSLVGTSGVKAYEQYF. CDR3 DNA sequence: TGTACCAACAGCTTAGTGGGGACTAGCGGAGTCAAAGCCTACGAGCAGTACTTC. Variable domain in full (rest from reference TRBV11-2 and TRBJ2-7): EAGVAQSPRYKIIEKRQSVAFWCNPISGHATLYWYQQILGQGPKLLIQFQNNGVVDDSQLPKDRFSAERLKGVDSTLKIQPAKLEDSAVYLCTNSLVGTSGVKAYEQYFGPGTRLTVT.

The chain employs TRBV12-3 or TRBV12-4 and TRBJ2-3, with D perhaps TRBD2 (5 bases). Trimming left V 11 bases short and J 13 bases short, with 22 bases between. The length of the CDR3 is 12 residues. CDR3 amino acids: CAGSPPHQDEYF. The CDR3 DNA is TGTGCCGGGAGCCCCCCCCACCAAGACGAGTATTTT.

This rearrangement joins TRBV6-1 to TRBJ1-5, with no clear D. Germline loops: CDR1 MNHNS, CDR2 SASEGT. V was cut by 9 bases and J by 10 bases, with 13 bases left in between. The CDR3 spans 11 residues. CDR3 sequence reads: CASNSELPQHF. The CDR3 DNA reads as TGTGCCAGTAACTCCGAGCTTCCCCAGCATTTT.

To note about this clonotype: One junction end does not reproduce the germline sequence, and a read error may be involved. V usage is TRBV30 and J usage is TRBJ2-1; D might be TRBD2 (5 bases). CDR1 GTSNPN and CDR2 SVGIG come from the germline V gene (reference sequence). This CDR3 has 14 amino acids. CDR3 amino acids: CAWEGALSYNEQSF. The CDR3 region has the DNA TGTGCCTGGGAGGGTGCCCTCTCCTACAATGAGCAGTCCTTC.